This entry describes one TCR beta chain. Its specific antigen is unknown. Qualities for individual bases were not recorded, and no much larger clone is one base off. Based on the germline V gene, the CDR1 and CDR2 sequences are MDHEN and SYDVKM. Trimming costs V 10 bases and J 4 bases, and their ends lie 10 bases apart. The CDR3, from cysteine to phenylalanine, totals 12 residues. The kept DNA is CDR3 alone, 36 bases in frame from the first base. Library preparation used the immunoSEQ multiplex PCR assay. Imported from immuneACCESS, the table was reduced by TCRdb to in-frame sequences with V and J called. These copies leave out some clones; in studies compared against another copy, an unresolved V gene accounts for under half, and the cause of the remainder is not known. Recorded for this sample are about 33,000 clones; 84% of them occurred a single time. Of the sample, about 1.8% falls within the top ten clones.

This specimen comes from a study of Siglec-9 on CD8 T cells in melanoma (dated by TCRdb to the late 2010s). Context from the whole study: The study examined the expression of Siglec-9 on CD8+ T cells and how Siglec-9 regulates T cells within the melanoma tumor microenvironment.

The investigation overall reported the following: According to the report, an effector memory CD8+ T-cell subset that seemed to build up inside melanoma tumors was both marked and regulated by Siglec-9.

The sequenced sample consisted of Siglec-9- CD8+ T cells sorted from blood. Reading the label with the study, this specimen's cell subset or site is: CD8 T cells lacking Siglec-9. The chain was built from TRBV28 and TRBJ1-4, with no confident D gene call. The sequence was collected from a human donor in good health. The sequenced DNA is TGTGCCATTGAGGCAAATAATGAAAAACTGTTTTTT. It translates as CAIEANNEKLFF.